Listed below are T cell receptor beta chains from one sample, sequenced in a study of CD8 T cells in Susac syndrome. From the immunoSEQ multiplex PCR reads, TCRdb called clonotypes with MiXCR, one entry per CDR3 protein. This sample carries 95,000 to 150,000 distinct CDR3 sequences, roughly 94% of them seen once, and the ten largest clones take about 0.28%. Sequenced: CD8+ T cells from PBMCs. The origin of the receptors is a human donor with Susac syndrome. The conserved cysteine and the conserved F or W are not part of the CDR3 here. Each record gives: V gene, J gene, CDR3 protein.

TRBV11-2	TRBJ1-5	ASSSSGGFGNQPQH
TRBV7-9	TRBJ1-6	ASNSPDRGNSPLH
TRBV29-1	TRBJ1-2	SVEGQENGYT
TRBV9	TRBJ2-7	ASSVDLGGANEQY
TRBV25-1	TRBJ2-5	ASSEKGQETQY
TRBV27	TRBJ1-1	ASSLSGLNTEAF
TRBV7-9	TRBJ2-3	ASSLGTAGRTDTQY
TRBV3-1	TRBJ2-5	ASRFSEYQETQY
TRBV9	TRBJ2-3	ASSVGGLQTDTQY
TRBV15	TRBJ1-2	ATSFPPPEPNNYGYT
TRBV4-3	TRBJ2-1	ASSPPGGGVKANEQF
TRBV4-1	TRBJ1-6	ASSSQASNPLSPLH
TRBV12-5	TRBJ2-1	ASGPSGYFNEQF
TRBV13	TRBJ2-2	ASSSQRELF
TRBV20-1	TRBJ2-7	SAKAQRGVSYEQY
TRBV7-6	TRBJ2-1	ASSLAGGPGNEQF
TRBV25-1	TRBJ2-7	ASSGGDSLYEQY
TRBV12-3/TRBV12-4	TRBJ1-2	ASSSDVYGYT
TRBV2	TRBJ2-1	ASPGQGTNEQF
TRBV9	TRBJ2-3	ASSVGIADTQY
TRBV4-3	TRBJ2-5	ASSQDKGWTETQY
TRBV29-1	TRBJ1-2	SVETLDRRNPYGYT
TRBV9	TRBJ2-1	ASSVEGIHEQF
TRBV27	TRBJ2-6	ASSPQALSGIISGANVLT
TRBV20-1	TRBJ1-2	SASGGQSGYT
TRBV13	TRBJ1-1	ASSLGDSEAF
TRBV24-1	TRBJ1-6	ATSGSLSSYNSPLH
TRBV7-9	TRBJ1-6	ASSSGQGRISPLH
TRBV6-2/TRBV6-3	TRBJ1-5	ASSSSIGNQPQH
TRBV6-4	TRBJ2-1	ASSSEDSINEQF
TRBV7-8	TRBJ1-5	ASSPPGTNQPQH
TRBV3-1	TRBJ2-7	ASSLTGDRRGEQY
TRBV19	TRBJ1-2	ASSPRDSWAYGYT
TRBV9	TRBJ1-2	ASSVPLAGTGGFGYT
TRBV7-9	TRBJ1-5	ASNGGPGQPQH
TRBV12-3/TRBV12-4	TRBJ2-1	ASSPKRGGLYNEQF
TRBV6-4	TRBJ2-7	ASSDSVSSEQY
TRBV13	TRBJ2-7	ASSLASSYEQY
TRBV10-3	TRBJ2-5	AISDLAGGPRQETQY
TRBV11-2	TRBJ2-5	ASSRDALQETQY
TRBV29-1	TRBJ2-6	SVEEAGVNGANVLT
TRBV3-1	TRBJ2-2	ASRGQGAILANTGELF
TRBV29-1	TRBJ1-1	SVNQRDRFTEAF
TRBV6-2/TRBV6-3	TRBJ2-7	ASSYIVAGESYEQY